Below, 22 T cell receptor beta chains from the same sample are listed, as sequenced in a study of blood T cell repertoires in COVID-19 (dated by TCRdb to the early 2020s). The library was made by the immunoSEQ multiplex PCR assay. Entries here come from immuneACCESS through TCRdb and include only in-frame sequences with V and J called. Some clones fail to appear in such tables; in the studies checked, an unresolved V gene covers under half of the shortfall, and the cause of the remainder is unknown. For this sample the table gives 250,000 or so clones, of which 88% were detected only once. The ten largest clones take up 3% to 4% of the sample. Sample: PBMCs or T cells enriched from blood (not recorded which). These receptor sequences come from a woman aged 30 to 39 who had been exposed to COVID-19.

This clone was seen more than once but under ten times. The V call is TRBV30, the J call TRBJ1-2, with D hard to call. The germline CDR1 and CDR2 sequences are GTSNPN and SVGIG (reference sequence). The CDR3 is 13 residues long. Trimming shortened V by 4 bases and J by 8 bases, and 17 bases separated the two germline ends. CDR3: CAWKLWGGHGYTF. CDR3 DNA sequence: TGTGCCTGGAAGCTTTGGGGAGGGCACGGCTACACCTTC.

The genes are TRBV3-1 (or the pseudogene TRBV3-2) and TRBJ2-7, with 8 bases fitting TRBD1. Per germline, CDR1 LGHDT and CDR2 YNNKEL (reference sequence). V shed 6 bases, J shed 6 bases, and the junction held 10 bases outside the gene matches. The CDR3 loop spans 14 amino acids. The CDR3 sequence: CASRWMGQVGEQYF. In nucleotides, the CDR3 is TGTGCCAGCAGATGGATGGGACAGGTCGGCGAGCAGTACTTC.

This clone appeared once. The genes are TRBV5-8 and TRBJ1-4; a weak D match, TRBD1 (6 bases). This CDR3 spans 12 amino acids. Germline V CDR1 and CDR2: SGHTS, YDEGEE. Trimming removed 4 bases at V and 7 bases at J, with 8 bases between. This CDR3 reads CASSRTAEKLFF. CDR3 DNA: TGTGCCAGCAGCAGGACAGCTGAAAAACTGTTTTTT. Based on the CDR3 plus reference TRBV5-8 and TRBJ1-4, the full variable domain is EAGVTQSPTHLIKTRGQQATLRCSPISGHTSVYWYQQALGLGLQFLLWYDEGEERNRGNFPPRFSGRQFPNYSSELNVNALELEDSALYLCASSRTAEKLFFGSGTQLSVL.

V is TRBV28 and J is TRBJ1-4; 8 bases line up with TRBD1. The trim removed 4 bases at V and 4 bases at J, leaving 5 bases unmatched. Germline CDR1 reads MDHEN; CDR2 reads SYDVKM. The CDR3 totals 15 residues. The CDR3 loop is CASSSPGGFNEKLFF. CDR3 bases: TGTGCCAGCAGTTCCCCAGGGGGCTTTAATGAAAAACTGTTTTTT.

With respect to this clone: The same CDR3 can be traced to other DNA sequences in this sample. The rearrangement links TRBV28 to TRBJ2-2, with D unclear. V shed 3 bases and J shed 9 bases, with 5 bases lying between them. The CDR3 extends over 11 amino acids. Germline lookup yields CDR1 MDHEN and CDR2 SYDVKM. In nucleotides, the CDR3 is TGTGCCAGCAGTTTGCTACGGGAGCTGTTTTTT. It yields the protein CASSLLRELFF.

The chain joins TRBV3-1 (or the pseudogene TRBV3-2) to TRBJ2-7; no definite D call. This CDR3 has 13 residues. The germline CDR1 and CDR2 sequences are LGHDT and YNNKEL (reference sequence). The V end was cut by 1 base, the J end by 7 bases, with 11 bases between. CDR3 protein: CASSQVRSVEQYF. In DNA, the CDR3 is TGTGCCAGCAGCCAAGTCCGATCGGTGGAGCAGTACTTC.

The chain combines TRBV5-6 with TRBJ2-2, with TRBD1 identical over 7 bases. J gave up 6 bases and V 1 base, and 9 bases lay outside the gene matches. Germline V gene data show CDR1 as SGHDT and CDR2 as YYEEEE. CDR3 size: 16 residues. CDR3 residues: CASSLYRGRGAGELFF. DNA of the CDR3: TGTGCCAGCAGCTTGTACAGGGGTCGGGGTGCCGGGGAGCTGTTTTTT.

The V and J genes are TRBV4-1 and TRBJ1-1; possible D gene TRBD1, 5 bases. The CDR3 extends over 15 amino acids. Trimming took off 1 base at V and 6 bases at J, with 15 bases between the two ends. Germline V gene lookup returns CDR1 MGHRA and CDR2 YSYEKL. DNA for the CDR3: TGCGCCAGCAGCCAAGTGGACACAGAACGGGCTGAAGCTTTCTTT. Its protein is CASSQVDTERAEAFF.

This chain connects TRBV27 to TRBJ1-2; D is undetermined. V gave up 0 bases and J gave up 3 bases, with 5 bases separating them. CDR3 length: 13 amino acids. From germline, CDR1 is MNHEY and CDR2 SMNVEV (reference sequence). CDR3 region: CASSLSSDYGYTF. The CDR3 DNA reads as TGTGCCAGCAGTTTATCGTCCGACTATGGCTACACCTTC.

This chain connects TRBV27 to TRBJ1-1; 8 nucleotides line up with TRBD1. This CDR3 region has 14 residues. With V trimmed by 8 bases and J by 4 bases, 9 bases remained unmatched. Germline V lookup: CDR1 MNHEY, CDR2 SMNVEV (reference sequence). The CDR3 loop is CASRKDRDGTEAFF. CDR3 DNA: TGTGCCAGCCGCAAGGACAGGGACGGCACTGAAGCTTTCTTT.

This chain uses TRBV5-4 with TRBJ2-1; 11 nucleotides line up with TRBD2. Germline V lookup: CDR1 SGHNT, CDR2 YYREEE (reference sequence). Trimming cost V 2 bases and J 5 bases; bases outside gene matches: 12. This CDR3 comprises 18 residues. CDR3 sequence (DNA): TGTGCCAGCAGCTTCCCAAGACCGGGACTAGCGGCAAACAATGAGCAGTTCTTC. This gives the protein CASSFPRPGLAANNEQFF.

This clone was detected many times. The J gene is TRBJ1-2, the V gene TRBV27; D remains unclear. Germline lookup yields CDR1 MNHEY and CDR2 SMNVEV (reference sequence). Trimming shortened V by 0 bases and J by 10 bases, and 15 bases separated the two germline ends. The CDR3 is made up of 14 amino acids. CDR3 in amino acids: CASSLSSHGLTYTF. In nucleotides, the CDR3 is TGTGCCAGCAGTTTATCGAGTCACGGGTTGACCTACACCTTC.

The rearrangement uses TRBV3-1 (or the pseudogene TRBV3-2) and TRBJ2-1; D gene ambiguous. Trimming shortened V by 6 bases and J by 0 bases, and 15 bases separated the two germline ends. The CDR3 totals 16 residues. CDR1 LGHDT and CDR2 YNNKEL come from the germline V gene (reference sequence). The CDR3 nucleotides are TGTGCCAGCAGTCCCACCGGTCGGAGCTCCTACAATGAGCAGTTCTTC. Translation: CASSPTGRSSYNEQFF.

Only one count was recorded for this clone. The chain carries TRBV24-1 and TRBJ2-2; TRBD1 is a possible D gene (6 bases). Looked up from germline, CDR1 is KGHDR and CDR2 is SFDVKD. V lost 4 bases to trimming and J lost 2 bases, with 13 bases between them. The CDR3 totals 16 residues. The CDR3 nucleotides read TGTGCCACCAGTGACCAGGACAGTGACAACACCGGGGAGCTGTTTTTT. Protein product: CATSDQDSDNTGELFF.

The count of this clone is one. The V call is TRBV6-5, the J call TRBJ1-1, with D perhaps TRBD1 (6 bases). CDR1 and CDR2 from the germline V gene are MNHEY and SVGAGI. Trimming removed 7 bases from V and 4 bases from J, with 16 bases in between. The CDR3 spans 14 residues. The CDR3 loop is CASIIATGSTEAFF. CDR3 nucleotides: TGTGCCAGCATTATAGCAACAGGGTCCACTGAAGCTTTCTTT.

The chain carries TRBV4-1 and TRBJ2-5, with 10 positions matching TRBD2. V shed 3 bases, J shed 4 bases, and the junction held 8 bases outside the gene matches. The CDR3 has 16 amino acids. Germline V lookup: CDR1 MGHRA, CDR2 YSYEKL. CDR3 region: CASSHRAGGPGETQYF. CDR3 sequence (DNA): TGCGCCAGCAGCCACCGAGCGGGAGGGCCGGGAGAGACCCAGTACTTC.

This chain joins TRBV19 and TRBJ1-1, with 11 positions matching TRBD1. CDR1 LNHDA and CDR2 SQIVND come from the germline V gene (reference sequence). The CDR3 consists of 16 residues. After removal of 5 bases from V and 4 bases from J, the junction contained 9 bases not matched to a gene. CDR3 protein: CASSQRTGGTSTEAFF. The CDR3 DNA reads as TGTGCCAGTAGTCAGAGGACAGGGGGCACGAGCACTGAAGCTTTCTTT.

This chain joins TRBV7-6 and TRBJ2-2, with 10 bases that match TRBD2. Per germline, CDR1 SGHVS and CDR2 FNYEAQ. The V segment lost 2 bases and the J segment 5 bases; nucleotides outside the gene matches: 11. The CDR3 contains 18 residues. CDR3: CASSLKAGGPLVTGELFF. Here the CDR3 DNA reads TGTGCCAGCAGCTTAAAAGCGGGAGGGCCATTAGTTACCGGGGAGCTGTTTTTT.

The V gene is TRBV25-1, the J gene TRBJ1-2; D gene ambiguous. V was cut by 4 bases and J by 0 bases, with 15 bases left in between. From germline, CDR1 is MGHDK and CDR2 SYGVNS. The CDR3 is 16 amino acids. In nucleotides, the CDR3 is TGTGCCAGCAGTGGGCCGATGGCAGTAACTAACTATGGCTACACCTTC. This encodes CASSGPMAVTNYGYTF.

The chain joins TRBV14 to TRBJ1-2; 8 positions match TRBD1. V dropped 4 bases and J dropped 0; count of bases not matched to a gene: 4. Germline CDR1 and CDR2: SGHDN and FVKESK. This CDR3 comprises 15 residues. The CDR3 DNA reads as TGTGCCAGCAGCCTCTGGACAGGGACTAACTATGGCTACACCTTC. Protein sequence: CASSLWTGTNYGYTF.

V usage is TRBV5-5 and J usage is TRBJ1-1; no clear D. CDR3 length: 12 residues. Germline V gene data show CDR1 as SGHKS and CDR2 as YYEKEE (reference sequence). V dropped 1 base and J dropped 3 bases, with 4 bases sitting between them. The CDR3 loop is CASSLSDTEAFF. CDR3 sequence (DNA): TGTGCCAGCAGCTTGTCGGACACTGAAGCTTTCTTT.

The V and J genes are TRBV9 and TRBJ2-7, with TRBD2 as a possible D gene (6 bases). Trimming shortened V by 0 bases and J by 4 bases, and 14 bases separated the two germline ends. The CDR3 loop spans 15 amino acids. CDR1 and CDR2 (germline): SGDLS, YYNGEE. The CDR3 coding sequence is TGTGCCAGCAGCGTAGACGGGGAGGTAGGTTACGAGCAGTACTTC. It encodes CASSVDGEVGYEQYF.